The source of this T cell receptor beta chain is a study of shared clonotypes between healthy human individuals. Study information: Three plates were used per donor for CD4 naive, three for CD4 memory, two for CD8 naive and one for CD8 memory. General study results and limits: Around 4.7% of naive CD4 clonotypes were shared across several donors.

Naive-designated CD8 cells lacked CD45RO, were positively enriched for CCR7, and omitted terminally differentiated effector memory CD45RA+ cells. In replicate PCRs of sorted subsets, 150 to 200 ng DNA, roughly 27,000 T cell genomes, was used. Under the authors' procedure: Junction-only sequences produced by ImmunoSEQ had no quality scores, so filtering differed. Data came from immunoSEQ multiplex PCR; TCRdb stores just in-frame clones and leaves some out. V, J and clone size reflect that table, while D and trimming were determined from the DNA. Of roughly 1,800,000 clones in the sample, over 85% were seen once. Details on this clone: Its antigen is still unknown.

CDR1 is MNHNY, CDR2 SVGAGI, per germline (reference sequence). The V gene lost 5 bases and the J gene lost 6 bases, with 13 bases spanning the gap. This CDR3 has 13 amino acids. The sequencing input was naive CD8+ T cells sorted from blood. This chain joins TRBV6-6 and TRBJ1-2; no clear D gene. The receptor was derived from a man aged 18 to 30 in good health. This CDR3 is CASSPISLDGYTF. The DNA of the CDR3 is TGTGCCAGCAGTCCTATAAGCCTGGATGGCTACACCTTC.